These T cell receptor beta chains were read from a single sample in a study of Ad26.COV2.S vaccination and SARS-CoV-2 variants. Sequencing was performed with immunoSEQ multiplex PCR; in TCRdb, only in-frame clones are kept and a portion is missing. The table includes about 430,000 clones, over 75% detected once. Here the sequenced sample was peripheral blood, taken in a trial of Ad26.COV2.S vaccine versus placebo. The receptors come from a person aged 18-65 years who received the Ad26.COV2.S COVID-19 vaccine or a placebo. Each CDR3 is given with its conserved first and last residue. D genes are given only for firm matches. Clone size appears in some rows only: once, few, many, or a class for an expanded clone.

clone size	J gene	D gene	V gene	CDR3 DNA	CDR3 protein
.	TRBJ2-2	TRBD2	TRBV6-6	TGTGCCAGCACCTTGGGGGGGGACGGGGAGCTGTTTTTT	CASTLGGDGELFF
.	TRBJ1-4	.	TRBV18	TGTGCCAGCTCACCGACAGGTCCTAATGAAAAACTGTTTTTT	CASSPTGPNEKLFF
once	TRBJ1-2	TRBD1	TRBV6-1	TGTGCCAGCAGTGCAATCGGGACAGGCATTAACTATGGCTACACCTTC	CASSAIGTGINYGYTF
few	TRBJ2-7	TRBD1	TRBV25-1	TGTGCCAGCAGTGAAGCGGGACAGGGTCCCTACGAGCAGTACTTC	CASSEAGQGPYEQYF
.	TRBJ2-2	.	TRBV19	TGTGCCAGTAGTATTGGAGTTAGGGAGCTGTTTTTT	CASSIGVRELFF
once	TRBJ2-7	.	TRBV30	TGTGCCTGGAGCAAAGGCGGGACTGCCTACGAGCAGTACTTC	CAWSKGGTAYEQYF
.	TRBJ2-7	.	TRBV3-1/TRBV3-2	TGTGCCAGCAGCCAAGATAGCGACCCTCCCTACGAGCAGTACTTC	CASSQDSDPPYEQYF
.	TRBJ2-3	.	TRBV3-1/TRBV3-2	TGTGCCAGCAGCCAGCCACCCACAGATACGCAGTATTTT	CASSQPPTDTQYF
.	TRBJ2-7	.	TRBV2	TGTGCCAGCCTACCGAGCTCCTTTCTTAAATCGGGCCACGAGCAGTACTTC	CASLPSSFLKSGHEQYF
.	TRBJ2-1	.	TRBV7-9	TGTGCCAGCAGCTTAGCCCCTAGGGGACATGAGCAGTTCTTC	CASSLAPRGHEQFF
.	TRBJ2-4	.	TRBV2	TGTGCCAGCAGGGAATACAGGGACATTCAGTACTTC	CASREYRDIQYF
.	TRBJ1-6	.	TRBV18	TGTGCCAGCTCACCAGGGCAGGGCTCGGAGTCACCCCTCCACTTT	CASSPGQGSESPLHF
.	TRBJ2-7	.	TRBV7-9	TGTGCCAGCAGCTCGGTCAGGGACGAGCAGTACTTC	CASSSVRDEQYF
.	TRBJ2-1	TRBD2	TRBV5-6	TGTGCCAGCAGCTTGGAGGGACTAGTGAAACTGAGCTCCTACAATGAGCAGTTCTTC	CASSLEGLVKLSSYNEQFF
.	TRBJ1-1	TRBD1	TRBV27	TGTGCCAGCAGTTCCGACAGGGGGCGCGGAACTGAAGCTTTCTTT	CASSSDRGRGTEAFF
once	TRBJ1-1	.	TRBV30	TGTGCCTGGAGTCCCGGTCTGCCGGGCACTGAAGCTTTCTTT	CAWSPGLPGTEAFF
.	TRBJ2-7	TRBD1	TRBV7-9	TGTGCCAGCAGCTTAGTGGGGACAGGGAGAGCCTACGAGCAGTACTTC	CASSLVGTGRAYEQYF
.	TRBJ2-1	.	TRBV7-9	TGTGCCAGCAGCCCTACAGGGCTTACCTACAATGAGCAGTTCTTC	CASSPTGLTYNEQFF
.	TRBJ1-4	TRBD1	TRBV19	TGTGCCAGTAGTATGAAGGCGACAGGGTTGGGCAATAATGAAAAACTGTTTTTT	CASSMKATGLGNNEKLFF
.	TRBJ1-1	.	TRBV7-2	TGTGCCAGCAGCTTAGGGACGACGGGGAGGACTGAAGCTTTCTTT	CASSLGTTGRTEAFF
.	TRBJ1-6	.	TRBV4-3	TGCGCCAGCAGCGCTAGACTGGATAATTCACCCCTCCACTTT	CASSARLDNSPLHF
.	TRBJ2-1	.	TRBV28	TGTGCCAGCAGGGGGGAGCCGGGACTTTACAATGAGCAGTTCTTC	CASRGEPGLYNEQFF